One and the same sample provided the 32 T cell receptor beta chains below, sequenced in a study of T cells in Graves' hyperthyroidism and ophthalmopathy. It was RNA transcripts that yielded the amplified TCR beta CDR3 regions. HTBI primers drove first-round RT-PCR of the TCR CDR3. TCRdb re-derived calls from the multiplex PCR reads in MiXCR, one entry per CDR3 protein. This table has roughly 100,000 distinct CDR3 sequences, roughly 44% appearing once. Sample: blood. The source is a man aged 35-49 years with Graves' hyperthyroidism.

The chain carries TRBV5-6 and TRBJ2-6; D call uncertain. The V and J ends lost 5 bases and 4 bases respectively, with 7 bases between them. Germline V gene sequence: CDR1 SGHDT, CDR2 YYEEEE. This CDR3 spans 13 amino acids. Written as DNA, the CDR3 is TGTGCCAGCAGAGCCCCCGGGGCCAACGTCCTGACTTTC. Translation gives CASRAPGANVLTF.

The sample holds many counts of this clonotype. This sequence may be a read error, since a much larger clone differs from it by one base. The chain has TRBV7-9 and TRBJ2-3; D unresolved. The CDR3 runs 13 residues. V was shortened by 11 bases and J by 6 bases, with 18 bases between the two germline ends. Germline loops: CDR1 SEHNR, CDR2 FQNEAQ (reference sequence). CDR3 sequence reads: CAVEEPPSDTQYF. The CDR3 DNA sequence: TGTGCCGTCGAGGAGCCTCCTTCCGATACGCAGTATTTT. Together with reference TRBV7-9 and TRBJ2-3, the CDR3 gives the full variable domain: DTGVSQNPRHKITKRGQNVTFRCDPISEHNRLYWYRQTLGQGPEFLTYFQNEAQLEKSRLLSDRFSAERPKGSFSTLEIQRTEQGDSAMYLCAVEEPPSDTQYFGPGTRLTVL.

In regard to this clonotype: Because it lacks the conserved phenylalanine or tryptophan at the end, this CDR3 is likely a read error. The chain uses TRBV5-6 and TRBJ2-1; D possibly uses TRBD1 or TRBD2 (6 bases each). The CDR3 is 16 residues long. Germline V CDR1 and CDR2: SGHDT, YYEEEE. The CDR3 bases are TGTGCCAGCAGCTTGTTCCCACCCGGGGGCTACAAGGAGCAGTTCTGC. Translated: CASSLFPPGGYKEQFC.

A note on this clonotype: This CDR3 fails to terminate in the conserved phenylalanine or tryptophan, so it likely reflects a read error. The CDR3 DNA sequence: TGTGCCAGCAGTTACGGGGGGGGTCGCTACGAGCAGTACTCC. This gives the protein CASSYGGGRYEQYS. The J gene is TRBJ2-7, the V gene TRBV6-5; 7 positions agree with TRBD2. The CDR3 has 14 residues. Looked up from germline, CDR1 is MNHEY and CDR2 is SVGAGI. J gave up 3 bases and V 2 bases, and 4 bases lay outside the gene matches.

This clonotype showed up just a few times. A much larger clone sits a single nucleotide away, making a read error possible. This chain connects TRBV5-1 to TRBJ2-1, with 10 bases matching TRBD1. This CDR3 region has 14 residues. Germline values: CDR1 SGHRS, CDR2 YFSETQ. The chain's CDR3 is CASSRQGAYSEQFF. The DNA of the CDR3 is TGCGCCAGCAGCCGACAGGGGGCCTACAGTGAGCAGTTCTTC.

This clonotype has a count of ten or more. The CDR3 coding sequence is TGTGCCAGCAGTGAAACGGCCCCCGCGGGGGAGACCCAGTACTTC. Amino acids: CASSETAPAGETQYF. The chain joins TRBV6-1 to TRBJ2-5; D is possibly TRBD2 (6 bases). V was trimmed by 2 bases and J by 5 bases, leaving 15 bases between them. The CDR3 runs 15 residues. CDR1 is MNHNS and CDR2 is SASEGT in the germline V gene.

This clonotype came up many times. The chain links TRBV11-2 to TRBJ1-1; 7 bases align to TRBD1. The CDR3 is made up of 11 amino acids. J gave up 8 bases and V 8 bases, and 5 bases lay outside the gene matches. Per the germline V gene, CDR1 is SGHAT and CDR2 is FQNNGV. CDR3 in DNA: TGTGCCAGCTTCAGGGGGTCCGAAGCTTTCTTT. Residues: CASFRGSEAFF.

To note about this clonotype: A read error may account for a junction end that differs from germline. This chain uses TRBV20-1 with TRBJ1-1; 8 bases are a match to TRBD1. CDR1 and CDR2 from the germline V gene are DFQATT and SNEGSKA (reference sequence). The CDR3 contains 14 residues. The CDR3 here is CSAMGTGLATEASF. Here the CDR3 DNA reads TGCAGTGCTATGGGGACAGGATTGGCGACTGAAGCTTCCTTT.

This clonotype was seen many times. The chain is built from TRBV5-4 and TRBJ1-1; D may be TRBD1 (5 bases). Germline CDR1 reads SGHNT; CDR2 reads YYREEE (reference sequence). The V and J ends lost 2 bases and 3 bases respectively, with 11 bases between them. The length of the CDR3 is 14 residues. DNA of the CDR3: TGTGCCAGCAGCTTTGAGCCGGGACACACTGAAGCTTTCTTT. It specifies CASSFEPGHTEAFF.

This clonotype was seen ten or more times. The genes are TRBV9 and TRBJ1-2; perhaps TRBD1 as D (5 bases). The CDR3 runs to 15 residues. Trimming cost V 3 bases and J 0 bases, with 12 bases left between them. CDR1 is SGDLS, CDR2 YYNGEE, per germline. CDR3 sequence reads: CASSGQGVANYGYTF. DNA for the CDR3: TGTGCCAGCAGCGGGCAGGGCGTAGCTAACTATGGCTACACCTTC.

Notes on this clonotype: This could be a read error, since a much larger clone is one nucleotide away. Lacking the conserved final phenylalanine or tryptophan, this CDR3 likely reflects a read error. The V call is TRBV6-6, the J call TRBJ1-1; D gene uncertain. The V gene lost 6 bases and the J gene lost 4 bases, with 12 bases spanning the gap. CDR1 is MNHNY, CDR2 SVGAGI, per germline (reference sequence). The CDR3 totals 13 residues. CDR3 protein: CASSPPRATEAFV. The DNA of the CDR3 is TGTGCCAGCAGCCCCCCCCGGGCCACTGAAGCTTTCGTT.

The sample holds many counts of this clonotype. CDR3 sequence reads: CASSPTPVGSYNEQFF. The DNA of the CDR3 is TGTGCCAGCAGCCCGACCCCGGTAGGAAGCTACAATGAGCAGTTCTTC. The genes are TRBV7-2 and TRBJ2-1, with no clear D. CDR3 length equals 16 residues. The V end lost 5 bases, the J end lost 3 bases, and 17 bases lay between the germline ends. Germline CDR1 reads SGHTA; CDR2 reads FQGNSA.

This clonotype was seen only once. The gene calls are TRBV29-1 and TRBJ1-1; 7 bases agree with TRBD1. Per the germline V gene, CDR1 is SQVTM and CDR2 is ANQGSEA. V gave up 6 bases and J gave up 7 bases; unmatched junction bases: 11. CDR3 size: 13 residues. DNA of the CDR3: TGCAGCGTCCCCTGGGAGGGGGCCGGTGAAGCTTTCTTT. This codes for CSVPWEGAGEAFF.

This clonotype came up many times. CDR3 nucleotide sequence: TGCAGTGCTAGAGATTCGGTGTCTGAAAAACTGTTTTTT. Translated, it gives CSARDSVSEKLFF. The chain couples TRBV20-1 to TRBJ1-4; D unclear. CDR1 is DFQATT, CDR2 SNEGSKA, per germline (reference sequence). V lost 0 bases and J lost 7, with 9 bases in between. The CDR3 contains 13 residues.

The chain couples TRBV29-1 to TRBJ1-5, with D possibly being TRBD1 (6 bases). Germline V gene sequence: CDR1 SQVTM, CDR2 ANQGSEA. V was cut by 3 bases and J by 7 bases, with 13 bases left in between. The CDR3 runs 13 residues. The CDR3 region is CSVEGGRGQPQHF. CDR3 in DNA: TGCAGCGTTGAGGGGGGCAGGGGACAGCCCCAGCATTTT.

V usage is TRBV7-9 and J usage is TRBJ1-1; 7 bases match TRBD1. V lost 2 bases, J lost 4 bases, and 10 bases stayed unmatched. This CDR3 has 16 residues. CDR1 is SEHNR and CDR2 is FQNEAQ in the germline V gene (reference sequence). The CDR3 is CASSLQGGGAGTEAFF. The CDR3 bases are TGTGCCAGCAGCTTACAGGGAGGGGGCGCCGGCACTGAAGCTTTCTTT. Together with reference TRBV7-9 and TRBJ1-1, the CDR3 gives the full variable domain: DTGVSQNPRHKITKRGQNVTFRCDPISEHNRLYWYRQTLGQGPEFLTYFQNEAQLEKSRLLSDRFSAERPKGSFSTLEIQRTEQGDSAMYLCASSLQGGGAGTEAFFGQGTRLTVV.

This chain connects TRBV25-1 to TRBJ1-2, with D unclear. V lost 4 bases to trimming and J lost 5 bases, with 11 bases between them. The CDR3 totals 13 residues. The V gene's germline CDR1 is MGHDK and CDR2 SYGVNS. The CDR3 sequence: CASSARVRYGYTF. The CDR3 DNA is TGTGCCAGCAGTGCAAGGGTTCGGTATGGCTACACCTTC.

The chain recombines TRBV11-1 with TRBJ2-1, with D perhaps matching TRBD1 (5 bases). The CDR3 sequence is 13 residues long. Trimming pared 1 base from V and 8 bases from J, leaving 9 bases between. Germline values: CDR1 SGHAT, CDR2 FQDESV (reference sequence). The CDR3 DNA follows: TGTGCCAGCAGCTTAGGGGGCCTCGATGAGCAGTTCTTC. Translating gives CASSLGGLDEQFF.

The chain joins TRBV29-1 to TRBJ2-3; a possible D gene is TRBD2 (5 bases). The CDR3 runs 14 residues. Germline CDR1 SQVTM, CDR2 ANQGSEA. Trimming took 4 bases from V and 6 from J, leaving 17 bases between them. CDR3 in amino acids: CSVGRGRAPDTQYF. CDR3 sequence (DNA): TGCAGCGTTGGAAGAGGGAGAGCCCCGGATACGCAGTATTTT.

Many counts were recorded for this clonotype. V is TRBV6-5 and J is TRBJ2-1; D may correspond to TRBD1 or TRBD2 (5 bases each). Trimming took 7 bases from V and 7 from J, leaving 11 bases between them. The CDR3 covers 12 residues. Looked up from germline, CDR1 is MNHEY and CDR2 is SVGAGI. This chain's CDR3 is CASKGTLNEQFF. CDR3 sequence (DNA): TGTGCCAGCAAGGGGACCCTAAATGAGCAGTTCTTC.

This chain joins TRBV10-2 and TRBJ1-2, with D possibly TRBD1 on 6 matching bases. The germline V gene has CDR1 WSHSY and CDR2 SAAADI. V was trimmed by 8 bases and J by 13 bases, leaving 26 bases between them. The CDR3 has 14 amino acids. As DNA, the CDR3 is TGCGCCAGCGACCTTGAGGGGGGGGAAATGGGAAGCACCTTC. It specifies CASDLEGGEMGSTF.

At least ten counts were recorded for this clonotype. The chain has TRBV6-5 and TRBJ2-7, with TRBD1 as a possible D gene (6 bases). Trimming left V 0 bases short and J 7 bases short, with 19 bases between. CDR1 and CDR2 (germline): MNHEY, SVGAGI. The CDR3 consists of 16 residues. CDR3 coding DNA: TGTGCCAGCAGTTACTCGAGGGTGACCCCAAGGGGGGAGCAGTACTTC. This codes for CASSYSRVTPRGEQYF.

The chain couples TRBV19 to TRBJ1-1, with 10 nucleotides matching TRBD1. Germline V CDR1 and CDR2: LNHDA, SQIVND (reference sequence). There are 17 residues in the CDR3. V was pared by 4 bases and J by 0 bases, with 8 bases of the junction left unmatched. CDR3 coding DNA: TGTGCCAGTAGTAAGGGGGGGACAGGGGCGGTGAACACTGAAGCTTTCTTT. Protein: CASSKGGTGAVNTEAFF.

In the case of this clonotype: Just one base apart from a much larger clone, this may be a read error. The chain links TRBV28 to TRBJ2-2; tentatively, D is TRBD2 (5 bases). Germline CDR1 and CDR2: MDHEN and SYDVKM. The CDR3 contains 15 residues. The DNA for the CDR3 is TGTGCCAGCAGTTTAGCGGGCGCGAACACCGGGGAGCTGCTTTTT. Its protein is CASSLAGANTGELLF. The full variable domain, with the rest looked up from reference TRBV28 and TRBJ2-2, is DVKVTQSSRYLVKRTGEKVFLECVQDMDHENMFWYRQDPGLGLRLIYFSYDVKMKEKGDIPEGYSVSREKKERFSLILESASTNQTSMYLCASSLAGANTGELLFGEGSRLTVL.

This clonotype was seen ten or more times. The chain employs TRBV19 and TRBJ2-6; a possible D gene is TRBD2 (6 bases). The V gene lost 11 bases and the J gene lost 0 bases, with 17 bases spanning the gap. Germline values: CDR1 LNHDA, CDR2 SQIVND (reference sequence). The CDR3 runs 16 residues. This CDR3 is CACHNWGDSGANVLTF. In nucleotides, the CDR3 is TGTGCCTGCCACAATTGGGGGGACTCTGGGGCCAACGTCCTGACTTTC. The complete variable domain, with remaining parts taken from reference TRBV19 and TRBJ2-6, reads DGGITQSPKYLFRKEGQNVTLSCEQNLNHDAMYWYRQDPGQGLRLIYYSQIVNDFQKGDIAEGYSVSREKKESFPLTVTSAQKNPTAFYLCACHNWGDSGANVLTFGAGSRLTVL.

The chain couples TRBV7-3 to TRBJ2-1; 8 bases map to TRBD2. The V gene's germline CDR1 is SGHTA and CDR2 FQGTGA. Germline trimming cut 3 bases from V and 12 bases from J; bases unmatched to any gene: 13. CDR3 length: 15 amino acids. Here the CDR3 DNA reads TGTGCCAGCAGCTTCGACGGGGGGGCTACAGATACGCAGTTCTTC. Encoded protein: CASSFDGGATDTQFF.

The chain couples TRBV7-2 to TRBJ1-2, with D maybe TRBD1 (5 bases). Per germline, CDR1 SGHTA and CDR2 FQGNSA. The CDR3 consists of 12 residues. Trimming stripped 4 bases from V and 6 bases from J, with 9 bases between. The CDR3 region has the DNA TGTGCCAGCAGCTCGGGGGTGCATGGCTACACCTTC. Protein sequence: CASSSGVHGYTF.

This clonotype was seen many times. The chain combines TRBV2 with TRBJ1-2, with a weak D call TRBD1 (6 bases). The ends were cut back, 2 bases at V and 3 bases at J, with 10 bases in the middle. In germline, CDR1 is SNHLY, CDR2 FYNNEI. There are 14 residues in the CDR3. The CDR3 protein is CASSEYRVDYGYTF. CDR3 DNA: TGTGCCAGCAGTGAATACAGGGTGGACTATGGCTACACCTTC.

The rearrangement uses TRBV7-3 and TRBJ1-6; 7 nucleotides match TRBD1. This CDR3 is 13 amino acids long. The J segment lost 8 bases and the V segment lost 4 bases, leaving 2 bases of the junction unmatched. CDR1 is SGHTA and CDR2 is FQGTGA in the germline V gene. In nucleotides, the CDR3 is TGTGCCAGCAGCTCAGGGGGTCATTCACCCCTCCACTTT. Translated: CASSSGGHSPLHF.

In this sample, this clonotype turned up many times. The V and J genes are TRBV7-3 and TRBJ2-1, with TRBD2 as a possible D gene (5 bases). Germline CDR1 is SGHTA and CDR2 is FQGTGA. The CDR3 sequence is 16 residues long. Between the trimmed V and J ends, which lost 2 bases and 6 bases, there was a span of 17 bases. The CDR3 DNA sequence: TGTGCCAGCAGCTTATCGGGCCTAGCTGGCGGCAATGAGCAGTTCTTC. The encoded protein is CASSLSGLAGGNEQFF. The full variable domain, with the rest looked up from reference TRBV7-3 and TRBJ2-1, is GAGVSQTPSNKVTEKGKYVELRCDPISGHTALYWYRQSLGQGPEFLIYFQGTGAADDSGLPNDRFFAVRPEGSVSTLKIQRTERGDSAVYLCASSLSGLAGGNEQFFGPGTRLTVL.

The genes are TRBV19 and TRBJ2-7; TRBD2 matches at 10 bases. The V segment lost 2 bases and the J segment 2 bases; nucleotides outside the gene matches: 0. Germline CDR1 and CDR2: LNHDA and SQIVND (reference sequence). The CDR3 consists of 14 residues. CDR3 loop: CASSISGRAYEQYF. The DNA for the CDR3 is TGTGCCAGTAGTATAAGCGGGAGGGCCTACGAGCAGTACTTC.

At least ten counts were recorded for this clonotype. This chain joins TRBV2 and TRBJ2-5; TRBD1 matches at 8 bases. Trimming at V came to 2 bases and at J to 5 bases, leaving 4 bases not matched to a gene. The CDR3 is made up of 14 amino acids. CDR1 SNHLY and CDR2 FYNNEI come from the germline V gene. CDR3: CASSERAGGETQYF. The CDR3 DNA follows: TGTGCCAGCAGTGAAAGGGCAGGGGGCGAGACCCAGTACTTC.